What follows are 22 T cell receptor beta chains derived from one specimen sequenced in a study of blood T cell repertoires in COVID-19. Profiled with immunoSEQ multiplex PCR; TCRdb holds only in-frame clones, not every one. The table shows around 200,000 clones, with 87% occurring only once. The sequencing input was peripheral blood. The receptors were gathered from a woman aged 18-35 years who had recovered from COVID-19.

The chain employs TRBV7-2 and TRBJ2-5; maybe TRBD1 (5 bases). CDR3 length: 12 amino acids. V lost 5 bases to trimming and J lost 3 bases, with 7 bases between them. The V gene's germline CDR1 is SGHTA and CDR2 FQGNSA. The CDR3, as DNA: TGTGCCAGCAGCGGGGCGGAAGAGACCCAGTACTTC. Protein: CASSGAEETQYF.

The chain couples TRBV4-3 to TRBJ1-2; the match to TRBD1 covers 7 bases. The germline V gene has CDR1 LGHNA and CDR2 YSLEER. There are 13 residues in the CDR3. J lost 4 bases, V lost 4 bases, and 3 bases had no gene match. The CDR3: CASSPRDSYGYTF. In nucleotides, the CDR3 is TGCGCCAGCAGCCCCCGGGACAGCTATGGCTACACCTTC.

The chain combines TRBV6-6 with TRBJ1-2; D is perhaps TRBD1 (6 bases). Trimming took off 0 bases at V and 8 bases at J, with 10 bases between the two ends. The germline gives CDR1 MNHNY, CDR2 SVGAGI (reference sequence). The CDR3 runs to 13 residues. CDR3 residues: CASSYSAGEGYTF. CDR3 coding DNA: TGTGCCAGCAGTTACTCGGCAGGGGAGGGCTACACCTTC.

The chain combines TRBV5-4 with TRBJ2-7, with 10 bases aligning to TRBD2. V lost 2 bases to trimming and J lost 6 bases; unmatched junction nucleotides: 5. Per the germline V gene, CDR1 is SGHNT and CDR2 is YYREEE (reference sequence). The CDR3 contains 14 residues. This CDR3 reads CASSFLAGEGEQYF. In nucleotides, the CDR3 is TGTGCCAGCAGCTTCCTAGCGGGAGAGGGCGAGCAGTACTTC.

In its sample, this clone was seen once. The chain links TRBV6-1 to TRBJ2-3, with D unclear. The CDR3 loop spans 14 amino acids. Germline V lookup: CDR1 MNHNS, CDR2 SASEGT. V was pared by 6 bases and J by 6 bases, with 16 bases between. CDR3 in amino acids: CASSPIPGADTQYF. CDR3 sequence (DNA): TGTGCCAGCAGCCCCATTCCGGGTGCGGATACGCAGTATTTT.

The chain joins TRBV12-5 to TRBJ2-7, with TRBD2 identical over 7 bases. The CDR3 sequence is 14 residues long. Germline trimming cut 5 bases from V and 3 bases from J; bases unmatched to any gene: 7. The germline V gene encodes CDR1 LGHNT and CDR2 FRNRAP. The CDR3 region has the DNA TGTGCTAGTGGTGGGGCTAGCGGAGACTACGAGCAGTACTTC. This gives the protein CASGGASGDYEQYF.

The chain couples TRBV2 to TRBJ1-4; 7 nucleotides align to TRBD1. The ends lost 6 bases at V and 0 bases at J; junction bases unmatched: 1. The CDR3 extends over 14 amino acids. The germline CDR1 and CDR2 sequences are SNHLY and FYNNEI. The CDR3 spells CASSGTATNEKLFF. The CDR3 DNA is TGTGCCAGCAGCGGGACAGCAACTAATGAAAAACTGTTTTTT.

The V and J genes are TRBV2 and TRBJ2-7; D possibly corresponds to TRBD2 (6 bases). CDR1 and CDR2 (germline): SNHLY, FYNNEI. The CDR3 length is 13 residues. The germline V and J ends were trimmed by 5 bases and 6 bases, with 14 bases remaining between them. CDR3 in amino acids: CASSRLGFGEQYF. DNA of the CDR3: TGTGCCAGCAGTCGACTAGGATTTGGCGAGCAGTACTTC. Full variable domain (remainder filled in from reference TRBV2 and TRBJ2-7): EPEVTQTPSHQVTQMGQEVILRCVPISNHLYFYWYRQILGQKVEFLVSFYNNEISEKSEIFDDQFSVERPDGSNFTLKIRSTKLEDSAMYFCASSRLGFGEQYFGPGTRLTVT.

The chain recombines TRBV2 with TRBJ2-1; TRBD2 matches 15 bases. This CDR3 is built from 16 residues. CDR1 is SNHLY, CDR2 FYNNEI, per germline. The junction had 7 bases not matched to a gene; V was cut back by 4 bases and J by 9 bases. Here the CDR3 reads CASSAGLAGGFIEQFF. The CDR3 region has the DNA TGTGCCAGCAGTGCCGGACTAGCGGGAGGGTTTATTGAGCAGTTCTTC.

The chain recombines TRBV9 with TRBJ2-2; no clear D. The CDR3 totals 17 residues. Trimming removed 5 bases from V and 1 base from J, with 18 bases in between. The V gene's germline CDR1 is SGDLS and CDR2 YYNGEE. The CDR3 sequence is CASSSGWSSRNTGELFF. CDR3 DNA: TGTGCCAGCAGTTCTGGTTGGTCAAGCCGGAACACCGGGGAGCTGTTTTTT.

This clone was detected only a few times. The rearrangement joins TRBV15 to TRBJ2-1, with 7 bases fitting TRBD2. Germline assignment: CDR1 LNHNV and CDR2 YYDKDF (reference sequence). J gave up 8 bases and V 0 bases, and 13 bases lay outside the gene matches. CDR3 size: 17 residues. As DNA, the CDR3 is TGTGCCACCAGCAGAGATTTCCCTCCGGGACTAAGGGATGAGCAGTTCTTC. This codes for CATSRDFPPGLRDEQFF.

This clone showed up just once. This CDR3 is CASSLVAVWGNTIYF. The CDR3 coding sequence is TGTGCCAGCAGCTTGGTAGCGGTCTGGGGAAACACCATATATTTT. The chain recombines TRBV11-2 with TRBJ1-3; no reliable D call. CDR1 SGHAT and CDR2 FQNNGV come from the germline V gene. The CDR3 consists of 15 residues. V gave up 3 bases and J gave up 4 bases, with 13 bases separating them. The variable domain in full, completed from reference TRBV11-2 and TRBJ1-3, reads EAGVAQSPRYKIIEKRQSVAFWCNPISGHATLYWYQQILGQGPKLLIQFQNNGVVDDSQLPKDRFSAERLKGVDSTLKIQPAKLEDSAVYLCASSLVAVWGNTIYFGEGSWLTVV.

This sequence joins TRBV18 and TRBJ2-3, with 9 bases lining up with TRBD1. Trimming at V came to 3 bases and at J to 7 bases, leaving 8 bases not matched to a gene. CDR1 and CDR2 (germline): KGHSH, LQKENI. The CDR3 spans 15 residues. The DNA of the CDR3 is TGTGCCAGCTCACCCCTTCCCGGGACAGGGAATACGCAGTATTTT. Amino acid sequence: CASSPLPGTGNTQYF.

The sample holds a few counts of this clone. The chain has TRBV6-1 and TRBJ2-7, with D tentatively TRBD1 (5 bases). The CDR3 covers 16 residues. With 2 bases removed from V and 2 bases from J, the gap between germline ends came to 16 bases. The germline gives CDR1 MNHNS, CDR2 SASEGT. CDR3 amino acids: CASSEWSGADTYEQYF. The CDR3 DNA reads TGTGCCAGCAGTGAATGGAGTGGGGCGGACACCTACGAGCAGTACTTC.

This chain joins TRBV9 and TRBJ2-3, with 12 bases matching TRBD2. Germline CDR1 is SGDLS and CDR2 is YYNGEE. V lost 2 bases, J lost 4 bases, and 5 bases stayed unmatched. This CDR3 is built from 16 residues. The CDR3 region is CASSVPSGGASDTQYF. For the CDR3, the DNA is TGTGCCAGCAGCGTCCCTAGCGGGGGGGCCTCAGATACGCAGTATTTT.

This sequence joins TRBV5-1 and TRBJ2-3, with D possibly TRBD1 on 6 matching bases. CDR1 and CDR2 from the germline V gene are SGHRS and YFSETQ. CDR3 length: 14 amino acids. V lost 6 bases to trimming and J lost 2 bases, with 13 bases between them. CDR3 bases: TGCGCCAGCAATGTTAGGGGGTACACAGATACGCAGTATTTT. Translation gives CASNVRGYTDTQYF. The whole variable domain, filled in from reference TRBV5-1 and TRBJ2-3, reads KAGVTQTPRYLIKTRGQQVTLSCSPISGHRSVSWYQQTPGQGLQFLFEYFSETQRNKGNFPGRFSGRQFSNSRSEMNVSTLELGDSALYLCASNVRGYTDTQYFGPGTRLTVL.

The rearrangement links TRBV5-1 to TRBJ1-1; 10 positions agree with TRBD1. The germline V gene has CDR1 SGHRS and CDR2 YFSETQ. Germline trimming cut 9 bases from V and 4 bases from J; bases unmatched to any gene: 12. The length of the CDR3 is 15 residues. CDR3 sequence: CATGIPGQGITEAFF. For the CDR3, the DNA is TGCGCCACCGGGATTCCGGGACAGGGGATCACTGAAGCTTTCTTT.

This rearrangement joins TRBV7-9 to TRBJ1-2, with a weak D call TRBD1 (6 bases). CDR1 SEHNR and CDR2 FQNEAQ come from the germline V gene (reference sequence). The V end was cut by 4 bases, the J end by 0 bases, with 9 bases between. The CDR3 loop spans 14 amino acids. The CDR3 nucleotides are TGTGCCAGCAGCTCAGGGGATCCTAACTATGGCTACACCTTC. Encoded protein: CASSSGDPNYGYTF. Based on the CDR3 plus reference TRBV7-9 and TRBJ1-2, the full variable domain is DTGVSQNPRHKITKRGQNVTFRCDPISEHNRLYWYRQTLGQGPEFLTYFQNEAQLEKSRLLSDRFSAERPKGSFSTLEIQRTEQGDSAMYLCASSSGDPNYGYTFGSGTRLTVV.

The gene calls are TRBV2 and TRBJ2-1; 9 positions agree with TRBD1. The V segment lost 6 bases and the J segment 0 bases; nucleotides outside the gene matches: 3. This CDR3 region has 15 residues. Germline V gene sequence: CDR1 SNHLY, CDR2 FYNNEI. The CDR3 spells CASRGTGPSYNEQFF. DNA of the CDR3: TGTGCCAGCAGAGGGACAGGGCCCTCCTACAATGAGCAGTTCTTC.

This CDR3 is CASRKLAGVGTGELFF. CDR3 in DNA: TGTGCCAGCAGGAAACTAGCGGGAGTGGGTACCGGGGAGCTGTTTTTT. The genes are TRBV2 and TRBJ2-2; 11 bases align to TRBD2. The germline V gene has CDR1 SNHLY and CDR2 FYNNEI. The trim removed 6 bases at V and 5 bases at J, leaving 8 bases unmatched. This CDR3 comprises 16 residues.

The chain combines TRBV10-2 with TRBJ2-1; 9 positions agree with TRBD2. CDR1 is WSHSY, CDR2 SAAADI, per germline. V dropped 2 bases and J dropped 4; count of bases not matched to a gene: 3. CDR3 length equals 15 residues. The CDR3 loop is CASSEHSGRYNEQFF. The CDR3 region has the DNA TGCGCCAGCAGTGAGCATAGCGGGAGATACAATGAGCAGTTCTTC.

The CDR3 protein is CASSLGSGLKRQQPQHF. The CDR3 coding sequence is TGTGCCAGCAGCTTAGGGTCCGGACTAAAGCGGCAACAGCCCCAGCATTTT. The chain has TRBV7-9 and TRBJ1-5; D remains unclear. Germline V gives CDR1 SEHNR, CDR2 FQNEAQ (reference sequence). Trimming shortened V by 1 base and J by 7 bases, and 20 bases separated the two germline ends. The CDR3 runs 17 residues. Together with reference TRBV7-9 and TRBJ1-5, the CDR3 gives the full variable domain: DTGVSQNPRHKITKRGQNVTFRCDPISEHNRLYWYRQTLGQGPEFLTYFQNEAQLEKSRLLSDRFSAERPKGSFSTLEIQRTEQGDSAMYLCASSLGSGLKRQQPQHFGDGTRLSIL.